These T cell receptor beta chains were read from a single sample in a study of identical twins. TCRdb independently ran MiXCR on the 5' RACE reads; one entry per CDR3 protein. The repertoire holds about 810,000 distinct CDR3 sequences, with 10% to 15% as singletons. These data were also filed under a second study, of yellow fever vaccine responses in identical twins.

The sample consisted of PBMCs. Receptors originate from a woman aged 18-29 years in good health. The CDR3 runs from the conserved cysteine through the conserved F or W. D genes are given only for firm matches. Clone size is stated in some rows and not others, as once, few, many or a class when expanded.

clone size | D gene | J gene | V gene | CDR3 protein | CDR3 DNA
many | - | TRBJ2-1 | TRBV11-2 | CASRIGGTMGNEQFF | TGTGCCAGCAGAATAGGGGGGACGATGGGTAATGAGCAGTTCTTC
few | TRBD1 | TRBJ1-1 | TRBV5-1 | CASSFPTGESNTEAFF | TGCGCCAGCAGCTTTCCGACAGGGGAGAGTAACACTGAAGCTTTCTTT
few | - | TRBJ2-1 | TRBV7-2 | CVSSLRRGLIRNEQFF | TGTGTCAGCAGCTTGAGAAGGGGACTCATTCGGAATGAGCAGTTCTTC
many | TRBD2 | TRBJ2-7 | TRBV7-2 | CASSLVTSGSYEQYF | TGTGCCAGCAGCTTAGTAACTAGCGGCTCCTACGAGCAGTACTTC
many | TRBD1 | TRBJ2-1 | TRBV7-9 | CASSLATTGGTGNEQFF | TGTGCCAGCAGCTTAGCGACCACAGGGGGCACAGGGAATGAGCAGTTCTTC
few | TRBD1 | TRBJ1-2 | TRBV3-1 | CASSQDNRGRGGYTF | TGTGCCAGCAGCCAAGATAACAGGGGAAGGGGTGGCTACACCTTC
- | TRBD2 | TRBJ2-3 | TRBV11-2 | CASSFPTSGESTDTQYF | TGTGCCAGCAGCTTCCCGACTAGCGGGGAGTCCACAGATACGCAGTATTTT
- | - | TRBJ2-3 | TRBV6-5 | CASSSQSRTDTQYF | TGTGCCAGCAGTTCCCAGTCTCGCACAGATACGCAGTATTTT
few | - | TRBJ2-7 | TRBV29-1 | CSVEGRDESYEQYF | TGCAGCGTTGAGGGTCGGGATGAATCCTACGAGCAGTACTTC
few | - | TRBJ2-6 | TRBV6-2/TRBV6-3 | CASSPRTVTSSGANVLTF | TGTGCCAGCAGCCCCCGGACAGTAACTAGCTCTGGGGCCAACGTCCTGACTTTC
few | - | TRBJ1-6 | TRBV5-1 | CASSYRSTNSPLHF | TGCGCCAGCAGCTACAGGTCCACGAATTCACCCCTCCACTTT
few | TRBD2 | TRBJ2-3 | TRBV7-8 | CASRRRTSFIPDTQYF | TGTGCCAGCAGACGCCGGACTAGTTTCATCCCAGATACGCAGTATTTT